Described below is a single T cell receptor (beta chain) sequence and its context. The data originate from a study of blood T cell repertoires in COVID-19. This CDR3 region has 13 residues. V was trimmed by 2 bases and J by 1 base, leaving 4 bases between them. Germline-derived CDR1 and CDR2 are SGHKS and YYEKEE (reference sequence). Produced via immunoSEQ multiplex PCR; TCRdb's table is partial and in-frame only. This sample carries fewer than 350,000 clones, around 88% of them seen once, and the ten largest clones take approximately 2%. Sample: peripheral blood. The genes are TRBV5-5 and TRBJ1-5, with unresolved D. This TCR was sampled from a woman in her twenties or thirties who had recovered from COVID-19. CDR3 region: CASSLSSNQPQHF. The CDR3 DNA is TGTGCCAGCAGCTTAAGCAGCAATCAGCCCCAGCATTTT.